The 11 T cell receptor beta chains presented below share a single source sample, sequenced in a study of shared clonotypes between healthy human individuals. TCRdb's copy holds only in-frame clones and misses some; the assay was immunoSEQ multiplex PCR. Of a few million clones detected, around 94% appear once; the ten largest clones hold roughly 0.15%. Specimen: naive CD4+ T cells sorted from blood. Subset indicated: CD45RA+ positively selected. These receptors originate from a young man in good health.

The V and J genes are TRBV5-1 and TRBJ2-1, with 14 bases aligning to TRBD2. The V gene's germline CDR1 is SGHRS and CDR2 YFSETQ. Germline trimming cut 2 bases from V and 8 bases from J; bases unmatched to any gene: 6. The CDR3 has 16 amino acids. CDR3: CASSLPGTSGRDEQFF. The CDR3 DNA sequence: TGCGCCAGCAGCTTACCCGGGACTAGCGGGAGAGATGAGCAGTTCTTC.

With regard to this clone: Other DNA sequences in this specimen translate into the identical CDR3. V and J are TRBV6-1 and TRBJ2-7, with D tentatively TRBD1 (5 bases). Trimming shortened V by 1 base and J by 0 bases, and 7 bases separated the two germline ends. In germline, CDR1 is MNHNS, CDR2 SASEGT. CDR3 size: 14 residues. The CDR3 reads CASSEGGGSYEQYF. CDR3 DNA sequence: TGTGCCAGCAGTGAAGGGGGCGGCTCCTACGAGCAGTACTTC.

The chain recombines TRBV29-1 with TRBJ2-7, with D possibly TRBD1 on 6 matching bases. CDR3 length: 13 residues. The germline V and J ends were trimmed by 6 bases and 3 bases, with 15 bases remaining between them. Germline CDR1 is SQVTM and CDR2 is ANQGSEA. The DNA for the CDR3 is TGCAGCGTCGCGAGGGGGAAAGGCTACGAGCAGTACTTC. Residues: CSVARGKGYEQYF.

The chain recombines TRBV2 with TRBJ2-7; D possibly uses TRBD1 or TRBD2 (6 bases each). The V and J ends lost 1 base and 2 bases respectively, with 15 bases between them. The CDR3 consists of 16 residues. Per germline, CDR1 SNHLY and CDR2 FYNNEI. CDR3 residues: CASSEEGGGLTYEQYF. CDR3 DNA: TGTGCCAGCAGTGAAGAAGGAGGGGGGCTAACCTACGAGCAGTACTTC.

The chain employs TRBV9 and TRBJ2-3; 9 positions match TRBD2. This CDR3 has 16 residues. The germline V gene encodes CDR1 SGDLS and CDR2 YYNGEE. J was trimmed by 6 bases and V by 4 bases; bases with no gene match: 12. As DNA, the CDR3 is TGTGCCAGCAGCCCTCCCCGGGCTAGCGGGGTGGATACGCAGTATTTT. It is translated as CASSPPRASGVDTQYF.

The chain combines TRBV5-6 with TRBJ1-1, with a weak D call TRBD1 (6 bases). Trimming cost V 3 bases and J 0 bases, with 15 bases left between them. CDR1 is SGHDT and CDR2 is YYEEEE in the germline V gene. CDR3 length: 16 amino acids. CDR3 bases: TGTGCCAGCAGCTGGGGACACAGGATCTTGAACACTGAAGCTTTCTTT. Translated: CASSWGHRILNTEAFF.

This clone came up once. The chain joins TRBV7-9 to TRBJ2-3; 10 bases match TRBD2. Germline trimming cut 2 bases from V and 3 bases from J; bases unmatched to any gene: 5. Germline CDR1 is SEHNR and CDR2 is FQNEAQ (reference sequence). This CDR3 spans 16 amino acids. Here the CDR3 DNA reads TGTGCCAGCAGCTTACGGCTAGCGGGAGAAACAGATACGCAGTATTTT. Amino acid sequence: CASSLRLAGETDTQYF. Drawing the rest from reference TRBV7-9 and TRBJ2-3, the complete variable domain is DTGVSQNPRHKITKRGQNVTFRCDPISEHNRLYWYRQTLGQGPEFLTYFQNEAQLEKSRLLSDRFSAERPKGSFSTLEIQRTEQGDSAMYLCASSLRLAGETDTQYFGPGTRLTVL.

This sequence joins TRBV27 and TRBJ2-7, with 9 bases fitting TRBD1. The CDR3 spans 14 residues. CDR1 MNHEY and CDR2 SMNVEV come from the germline V gene (reference sequence). Losses at the gene ends were 8 bases for V and 3 bases for J; bases not matched to a gene: 8. CDR3 DNA: TGTGCCAGCGGACGGGACAGGGACTTCTACGAGCAGTACTTC. The encoded protein is CASGRDRDFYEQYF.

The chain links TRBV6-5 to TRBJ2-5; 11 positions agree with TRBD2. This CDR3 contains 16 residues. V lost 0 bases and J lost 5; bases outside the gene matches: 5. Germline V CDR1 and CDR2: MNHEY, SVGAGI. In DNA form, the CDR3 reads TGTGCCAGCAGTTACTCGGGGACTAGCGGATGGGAGACCCAGTACTTC. It codes for CASSYSGTSGWETQYF.

This clone was detected once. This rearrangement joins TRBV30 to TRBJ2-2, with D unresolved. There are 14 residues in the CDR3. Between the trimmed V and J ends, which lost 0 bases and 6 bases, there was a span of 11 bases. Germline V gene sequence: CDR1 GTSNPN, CDR2 SVGIG (reference sequence). CDR3 residues: CAWSVLRRAGELFF. DNA for the CDR3: TGTGCCTGGAGTGTACTCAGAAGGGCCGGGGAGCTGTTTTTT.

V usage is TRBV2 and J usage is TRBJ1-2; possible D gene TRBD1, 5 bases. CDR3 length: 14 amino acids. CDR1 is SNHLY and CDR2 is FYNNEI in the germline V gene. Deletions cut 2 bases from V and 5 bases from J, with 12 bases between. CDR3 nucleotides: TGTGCCAGCAGTGAAAGGCTGTCAGGGTATGGCTACACCTTC. Residues: CASSERLSGYGYTF.